One sample yielded the 21 T cell receptor beta chains listed below, sequenced in a study of Tregs in tolerant kidney transplant recipients. The table came from immunoSEQ multiplex PCR; TCRdb's copy has only in-frame clones and leaves some out. Of about 46,000 clones listed, 91% are singletons. The specimen sequenced was Tregs from blood. These TCRs come from a human donor in good health.

CDR3 nucleotide sequence: TGTGCCAGCAGACGGGACAGGGGGCTAGGCACTGAAGCTTTCTTT. The encoded protein is CASRRDRGLGTEAFF. This sequence joins TRBV5-6 and TRBJ1-1, with TRBD1 matching 12 bases. CDR3 length equals 15 residues. Germline V gene lookup returns CDR1 SGHDT and CDR2 YYEEEE. Trimming cost V 5 bases and J 4 bases; bases outside gene matches: 6. The whole variable domain, remainder taken from reference TRBV5-6 and TRBJ1-1, is DAGVTQSPTHLIKTRGQQVTLRCSPKSGHDTVSWYQQALGQGPQFIFQYYEEEERQRGNFPDRFSGHQFPNYSSELNVNALLLGDSALYLCASRRDRGLGTEAFFGQGTRLTVV.

The V and J genes are TRBV5-4 and TRBJ1-2; 8 positions match TRBD1. Germline CDR1 SGHNT, CDR2 YYREEE (reference sequence). The V and J ends lost 4 bases and 3 bases, in that order; junction bases with no gene match: 2. This CDR3 is 13 amino acids long. CDR3 loop: CASSQTGDYGYTF. CDR3 coding DNA: TGTGCCAGCAGCCAGACAGGGGACTATGGCTACACCTTC.

Concerning this clone: The junction differs from germline at one of its ends, possibly a read error. CDR3 in DNA: TGTGCCAGCAGCCAAGTGGGGTTC. Translation: CASSQVGF. V is TRBV14 and J is TRBJ2-7; no firm D call. Per germline, CDR1 SGHDN and CDR2 FVKESK. The CDR3 consists of 8 residues.

The chain couples TRBV10-3 to TRBJ2-2, with D hard to call. The CDR3 is 14 amino acids. Trimming took 11 bases from V and 0 from J, leaving 13 bases between them. CDR1 and CDR2 (germline): ENHRY, SYGVKD. CDR3 bases: TGTGCCTCACGGCCTGACGCGAACACCGGGGAGCTGTTTTTT. It encodes CASRPDANTGELFF.

The chain has TRBV4-2 and TRBJ2-7, with no clear D. CDR1 and CDR2 from the germline V gene are LGHNA and YNFKEQ. CDR3 length: 14 residues. Between the trimmed V and J ends, which lost 4 bases and 3 bases, there was a span of 13 bases. CDR3 DNA: TGTGCCAGCAGCCCTAACGTTTTACGCTACGAGCAGTACTTC. Protein sequence: CASSPNVLRYEQYF.

V usage is TRBV5-1 and J usage is TRBJ1-1; 8 nucleotides agree with TRBD1. J lost 6 bases, V lost 4 bases, and 8 bases had no gene match. CDR1 SGHRS and CDR2 YFSETQ come from the germline V gene. The CDR3 loop spans 14 amino acids. DNA of the CDR3: TGCGCCAGCAGCCTAGGGACAGGTACACCTGAAGCTTTCTTT. This gives the protein CASSLGTGTPEAFF.

The chain carries TRBV7-9 and TRBJ2-3; TRBD2 aligns across 13 bases. The ends lost 1 base at V and 3 bases at J; junction bases unmatched: 7. The CDR3 is 18 amino acids. Germline V CDR1 and CDR2: SEHNR, FQNEAQ (reference sequence). The CDR3 nucleotides read TGTGCCAGCAGCTTAGGTGGGACTAGCGGGATTGGGACAGATACGCAGTATTTT. This codes for CASSLGGTSGIGTDTQYF.

The chain links TRBV5-1 to TRBJ2-5; TRBD2 might be the D (6 bases). Trimming stripped 4 bases from V and 5 bases from J, with 21 bases between. Germline V CDR1 and CDR2: SGHRS, YFSETQ. This CDR3 comprises 16 residues. The CDR3, as DNA: TGCGCCAGCAGCCCGGGGACTCACCAGAGGGCGGAGACCCAGTACTTC. Translation gives CASSPGTHQRAETQYF.

The chain links TRBV9 to TRBJ2-7; a weak D match, TRBD1 (6 bases). The CDR3 is made up of 14 amino acids. Trimming cost V 4 bases and J 2 bases, with 13 bases left between them. The V gene's germline CDR1 is SGDLS and CDR2 YYNGEE. CDR3 coding DNA: TGTGCCAGCAGCCCCAGACAGGCCACCTACGAGCAGTACTTC. Translation: CASSPRQATYEQYF. Full variable domain (remainder filled in from reference TRBV9 and TRBJ2-7): DSGVTQTPKHLITATGQRVTLRCSPRSGDLSVYWYQQSLDQGLQFLIQYYNGEERAKGNILERFSAQQFPDLHSELNLSSLELGDSALYFCASSPRQATYEQYFGPGTRLTVT.

V usage is TRBV5-1 and J usage is TRBJ2-7; D is possibly TRBD1 (6 bases). CDR1 SGHRS and CDR2 YFSETQ come from the germline V gene. V dropped 0 bases and J dropped 6 bases, with 16 bases sitting between them. This CDR3 region has 15 residues. Here the CDR3 DNA reads TGCGCCAGCAGCTTGGGGGGGTGGACAGCCTCCGAGCAGTACTTC. Amino acid sequence: CASSLGGWTASEQYF.

This clone was picked up one time. The chain couples TRBV11-2 to TRBJ2-5, with D possibly matching TRBD1 (6 bases). V lost 1 base, J lost 4 bases, and 13 bases lay in between. This CDR3 is built from 15 residues. CDR1 is SGHAT, CDR2 FQNNGV, per germline. The CDR3 coding sequence is TGTGCCAGCAGCTTAGGGGGTGTGGGGGCAGAGACCCAGTACTTC. The encoded protein is CASSLGGVGAETQYF.

V is TRBV5-1 and J is TRBJ2-5; D is uncertain. Germline V CDR1 and CDR2: SGHRS, YFSETQ. Trimming left V 2 bases short and J 1 base short, with 6 bases between. The CDR3 consists of 13 residues. Here the CDR3 reads CASSFSSQETQYF. As DNA, the CDR3 is TGCGCCAGCAGCTTTTCTAGCCAAGAGACCCAGTACTTC.

This rearrangement joins TRBV5-4 to TRBJ1-2, with a weak D call TRBD1 (5 bases). The CDR3 has 13 amino acids. The V gene's germline CDR1 is SGHNT and CDR2 YYREEE (reference sequence). V shed 5 bases and J shed 2 bases, with 10 bases lying between them. In DNA form, the CDR3 reads TGTGCCAGCAGACCAGGGATCAACTATGGCTACACCTTC. Its translation: CASRPGINYGYTF.

V gene TRBV14 combines with J gene TRBJ2-3; D uncertain. V was shortened by 4 bases and J by 1 base, with 12 bases between the two germline ends. CDR1 SGHDN and CDR2 FVKESK come from the germline V gene. This CDR3 contains 15 residues. The CDR3 DNA follows: TGTGCCAGCAGCCCTAGACGGAATCGCACAGATACGCAGTATTTT. This translates into CASSPRRNRTDTQYF.

The chain carries TRBV5-1 and TRBJ2-5, with 9 bases lining up with TRBD1. CDR1 is SGHRS, CDR2 YFSETQ, per germline. The CDR3 runs to 15 residues. Germline trimming cut 5 bases from V and 5 bases from J; bases unmatched to any gene: 10. The CDR3 sequence is CASSWGTGRWETQYF. DNA of the CDR3: TGCGCCAGCAGTTGGGGGACAGGGAGGTGGGAGACCCAGTACTTC.

The V call is TRBV10-3, the J call TRBJ2-1, with 9 bases identical to TRBD1. With V trimmed by 6 bases and J by 3 bases, 3 bases remained unmatched. The CDR3 extends over 14 amino acids. Germline CDR1 and CDR2: ENHRY and SYGVKD. The CDR3 is CAIRRQGDYNEQFF. In DNA, the CDR3 is TGTGCCATCAGGAGACAGGGGGACTACAATGAGCAGTTCTTC.

The chain recombines TRBV5-1 with TRBJ2-2, with 12 bases aligning to TRBD2. V lost 5 bases, J lost 0 bases, and 2 bases stayed unmatched. This CDR3 spans 16 amino acids. CDR1 and CDR2 (germline): SGHRS, YFSETQ. The CDR3 protein is CASSGLAGTNTGELFF. DNA for the CDR3: TGCGCCAGCAGTGGACTAGCGGGGACGAACACCGGGGAGCTGTTTTTT. Combining the CDR3 with reference TRBV5-1 and TRBJ2-2 gives the whole variable domain KAGVTQTPRYLIKTRGQQVTLSCSPISGHRSVSWYQQTPGQGLQFLFEYFSETQRNKGNFPGRFSGRQFSNSRSEMNVSTLELGDSALYLCASSGLAGTNTGELFFGEGSRLTVL.

The genes are TRBV7-6 and TRBJ2-1; 15 nucleotides align to TRBD2. The CDR3 runs to 19 residues. V was clipped by 3 bases and J by 2 bases; unmatched bases: 8. Germline V lookup: CDR1 SGHVS, CDR2 FNYEAQ. CDR3 in DNA: TGTGCCAGCAGCTTCAGGACTAGCGGGAGGGAGGGCGCCTACAATGAGCAGTTCTTC. Translating gives CASSFRTSGREGAYNEQFF.

The chain recombines TRBV7-8 with TRBJ1-2; D uncertain. The germline V and J ends were trimmed by 4 bases and 7 bases, with 13 bases remaining between them. The CDR3 is 13 amino acids. Germline-derived CDR1 and CDR2 are SGHVS and FQNEAQ. In DNA form, the CDR3 reads TGTGCCAGCAGCTGGGAGGGTGGCCGTGGCTACACCTTC. It translates to CASSWEGGRGYTF. Drawing the rest from reference TRBV7-8 and TRBJ1-2, the complete variable domain is GAGVSQSPRYKVAKRGQDVALRCDPISGHVSLFWYQQALGQGPEFLTYFQNEAQLDKSGLPSDRFFAERPEGSVSTLKIQRTQQEDSAVYLCASSWEGGRGYTFGSGTRLTVV.

This sequence joins TRBV7-2 and TRBJ1-2, with 9 bases fitting TRBD1. Germline V gene sequence: CDR1 SGHTA, CDR2 FQGNSA. The CDR3 is made up of 17 amino acids. J lost 1 base, V lost 1 base, and 7 bases had no gene match. CDR3 region: CASSLGDRAGYNYGYTF. The DNA of the CDR3 is TGTGCCAGCAGCTTAGGGGACAGGGCCGGTTATAACTATGGCTACACCTTC.

The chain links TRBV6-5 to TRBJ1-5; 8 nucleotides line up with TRBD1. V shed 11 bases and J 3 bases; nucleotides not matched to a gene: 9. Germline-derived CDR1 and CDR2 are MNHEY and SVGAGI. The CDR3 spans 14 residues. CDR3 protein: CAGGQGGINQPQHF. CDR3 bases: TGTGCCGGTGGACAGGGTGGTATCAATCAGCCCCAGCATTTT.